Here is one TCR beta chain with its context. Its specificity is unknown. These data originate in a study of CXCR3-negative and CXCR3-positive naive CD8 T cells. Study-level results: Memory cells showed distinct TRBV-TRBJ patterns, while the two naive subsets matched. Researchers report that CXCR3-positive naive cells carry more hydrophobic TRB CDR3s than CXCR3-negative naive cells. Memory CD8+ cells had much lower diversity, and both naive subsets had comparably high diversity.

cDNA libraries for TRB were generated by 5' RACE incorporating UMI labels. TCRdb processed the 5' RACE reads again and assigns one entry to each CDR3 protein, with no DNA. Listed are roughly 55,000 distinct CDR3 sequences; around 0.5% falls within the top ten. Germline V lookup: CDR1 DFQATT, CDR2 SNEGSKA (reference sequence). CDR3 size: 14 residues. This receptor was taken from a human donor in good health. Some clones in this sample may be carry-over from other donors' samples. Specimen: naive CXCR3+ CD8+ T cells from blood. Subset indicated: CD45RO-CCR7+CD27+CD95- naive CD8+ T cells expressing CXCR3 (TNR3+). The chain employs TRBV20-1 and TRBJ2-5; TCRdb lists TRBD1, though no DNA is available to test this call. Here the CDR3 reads CSAMTGAPQGTQYF.